This TCR beta chain was obtained from a study of shared clonotypes between healthy human individuals (TCRdb year 2020). With regard to the full study: A few men and two women, aged 18 to 49 years, made up the cohort. For each donor, CD4 naive and CD4 memory were each given three plates, CD8 naive was given two plates, and CD8 memory was given one plate. Different laboratories and diverse techniques were used to prepare libraries and sequence TCR repertoires, to increase sequencing depth and limit assay-specific biases. The study deeply sequenced blood TCR repertoires of about five healthy adults to estimate repertoire size and the extent of clonotype sharing between individuals. Each donor's leukapheresis produced roughly between roughly 0.85 and 10 billion PBMCs. Study-level results and caveats: The genetic and exposure-history diversity represented was limited by the small number of donors. Larger estimated clonotype richness was generally found for naive subsets than for memory subsets. Even with the large sequencing depth, rarefaction of the sorted-subset datasets indicated that sequencing was incomplete. Based on pairwise subsampling, the degree of clonotype sharing among donors was expected to be affected by sequencing depth. Clonotypes shared by all four sorted-subset donors showed higher generation probabilities than non-shared clonotypes. Only blood was sampled, and tissue TCR repertoires likely differ from those in blood. Across four donors, roughly 5.4% of naive CD4, approximately 3.5% of naive CD8, about 2.3% of memory CD4, and 0.3% to 0.45% of memory CD8 clonotypes were shared.

From the germline V gene, CDR1 is SGHAT and CDR2 is FQNNGV. Reading from cysteine to phenylalanine, the CDR3 counts 14 amino acids. Of the read, only the CDR3 DNA is kept; its 42 bases are in frame from base 1. The germline V end is reduced by 5 bases and the J end by 3 bases; junction bases left unmatched: 3. This clone was found a few times. It lacks a known antigen. No base quality values were provided; no much bigger clone lies one nucleotide off. The donors were healthy, HIV-negative adults who had no recently reported acute infections or vaccinations. All donors were Caucasian adults living in Nashville, Tennessee, USA. CD4+ T cells were enriched through magnetic negative selection, after which naive cells were positively selected on CD45RA and the remaining negative fraction served as the memory subset. Blood was collected by leukapheresis, and PBMCs were isolated by Ficoll-Histopaque density gradient centrifugation and then cryopreserved in liquid nitrogen vapor phase. Analytical flow cytometry was used to check the purity and quantity of each magnetically sorted T cell population. Each sorted fraction had its genomic DNA isolated and then quantified by UV absorbance on a Nanodrop 2000c.

TCR CDR3 regions were amplified from genomic DNA by multiplex PCR using the deep immunoSEQ assay. Extracted genomic DNA from each cell subset was distributed evenly across all wells of several immunoSEQ 96-well plates, and each plate was treated as a replicate. Each replicate PCR for sorted subsets received 200 ng genomic DNA, equal to tens of thousands of T cell genomes. The purified libraries were quantified using a Qubit 3.0 fluorometer, sized with a Bioanalyzer 2100, and then quantified again using the KAPA Library Quantification kit. Every immunoSEQ 96-well plate was sequenced on a dedicated single-read 150-cycle Illumina NextSeq 550 flow cell. The authors processed their data as follows. The immunoSEQ output contained only junctional sequences without quality scores, so filtering could not match that applied to full-length reads. To assign V/J genes and CDR3, sequences were annotated against IMGT germline references using PyIR, a Python wrapper for IgBLAST v1.9. Reads with weak V/J assignments (E-value above 1e-6), missing CDR3, stop codons, out-of-frame junctions, or ambiguous translated residues were removed. V3J clonotypes were defined by identical inferred V gene, J gene, and CDR3 amino acid sequence. Percentage overlap between repertoires was computed as shared unique clonotypes divided by the size of the smaller repertoire. RTK rarefaction, the Chao1 estimator, and Recon v2.1 estimates of unobserved clonotypes were used to assess repertoire richness. For all TCRbeta clonotypes obtained by the gDNA method from several donors, generation probabilities were computed with OLGA. The immuneACCESS repertoire file appears here via TCRdb, limited to in-frame rearrangements. These files lack a portion of the clones; in checked studies, under half of the deficit traces to unresolved V genes, and the cause of the others is not known. From that table come the V and J calls and clone size; the DNA was used to work out D and trimming. In this sample the table shows 650,000 to 750,000 clones, approximately 75% of which occur a single time. The ten largest account for approximately 2% of the sample.

The sequence derives from a woman aged 25 to 39 in good health. The sequenced sample was memory CD4+ T cells sorted from blood. The sample's cell subset or site label, in plain terms: CD45RA-negative fraction. The rearrangement combines TRBV11-2 with TRBJ2-7, and 11 junction bases match TRBD2. The sequence in DNA is TGTGCCAGCAGCAGGACTAGCGGGTACTACGAGCAGTACTTC. Translated, it reads CASSRTSGYYEQYF.